Listed here are 23 T cell receptor beta chains from one sample, sequenced in a study of metastatic and nonmetastatic thyroid tumors. TCRdb called clones again from the PCR reads with MiXCR. The table lists fewer than 20,000 clones, approximately 23% of them singletons. Patients had received no treatment of any kind before thyroid surgery. Material for sequencing was adjacent normal tissue. Source of these receptors: a female donor with papillary thyroid cancer or a benign thyroid nodule (not recorded which). Some clones in this sample may be carry-over from other donors' samples.

CDR3 sequence reads: CSAIPGTRRGGELFF. The CDR3 nucleotides are TGCAGTGCGATACCCGGGACCCGGAGGGGAGGGGAGCTGTTTTTT. The V gene is TRBV20-1, the J gene TRBJ2-2, with D maybe TRBD2 (6 bases). This CDR3 contains 15 residues. The germline V and J ends were trimmed by 6 bases and 8 bases, with 22 bases remaining between them. Germline V gene data show CDR1 as DFQATT and CDR2 as SNEGSKA (reference sequence).

This clone was counted only a few times. The V call is TRBV2, the J call TRBJ2-3; possible D gene TRBD1, 6 bases. CDR1 and CDR2 (germline): SNHLY, FYNNEI. V was trimmed by 9 bases and J by 8 bases, leaving 18 bases between them. CDR3 size: 13 residues. The CDR3, as DNA: TGTGCCAGTGGACAGTGTGTAGCTGGTACGCAGTATTTT. This gives the protein CASGQCVAGTQYF.

This clone came up a few times. The chain is built from TRBV25-1 and TRBJ1-2; D gene uncertain. V gave up 5 bases and J gave up 5 bases, with 9 bases separating them. The CDR3 spans 12 residues. CDR1 and CDR2 from the germline V gene are MGHDK and SYGVNS. This chain's CDR3 is CASSYLAYGYTF. As DNA, the CDR3 is TGTGCCAGCAGTTATTTGGCGTATGGCTACACCTTC.

By share of the sample, this clone is medium-sized. The chain carries TRBV11-2 and TRBJ2-7, with a weak D call TRBD2 (6 bases). V lost 5 bases to trimming and J lost 6 bases, with 11 bases between them. CDR3 length: 12 amino acids. Germline V gene sequence: CDR1 SGHAT, CDR2 FQNNGV. CDR3 nucleotide sequence: TGTGCCAGCAGCCACTCGGGGGTCGAGCAGTACTTC. It specifies CASSHSGVEQYF.

This clone has a count of ten or more. The chain is built from TRBV9 and TRBJ2-7; TRBD2 agrees at 10 bases. The V gene's germline CDR1 is SGDLS and CDR2 YYNGEE. This CDR3 spans 15 amino acids. J was trimmed by 5 bases and V by 0 bases; bases with no gene match: 5. The CDR3 reads CASSVAASGSDEQYF. CDR3 DNA: TGTGCCAGCAGCGTAGCGGCTAGCGGGAGCGACGAGCAGTACTTC.

The chain joins TRBV24-1 to TRBJ2-1, with D possibly matching TRBD2 (6 bases). The CDR3 loop spans 14 amino acids. V was pared by 3 bases and J by 2 bases, with 7 bases between. Germline CDR1 and CDR2: KGHDR and SFDVKD. CDR3 nucleotide sequence: TGTGCCACCAGTGATATAGCGGCCTACAATGAGCAGTTCTTC. As protein: CATSDIAAYNEQFF.

The genes are TRBV2 and TRBJ1-4; TRBD1 might be the D (5 bases). Germline loops: CDR1 SNHLY, CDR2 FYNNEI. The CDR3 length is 15 residues. Trimming removed 7 bases from V and 6 bases from J, with 18 bases in between. DNA for the CDR3: TGTGCCAGCACCACGGGATGGGGGGGGTATGAAAAACTGTTTTTT. Translated: CASTTGWGGYEKLFF.

The rearrangement links TRBV5-5 to TRBJ1-5; D is perhaps TRBD1 (5 bases). Germline V gene data show CDR1 as SGHKS and CDR2 as YYEKEE (reference sequence). CDR3 length: 16 amino acids. Trimming pared 3 bases from V and 2 bases from J, leaving 15 bases between. In DNA form, the CDR3 reads TGTGCCAGCAGCTCAAGGGGAGGGACGGGCAATCAGCCCCAGCATTTT. This translates into CASSSRGGTGNQPQHF.

In its sample, this clone was seen many times. Other nucleotide sequences in the sample specify the same CDR3. V gene TRBV15 combines with J gene TRBJ1-5; D might be TRBD1 (5 bases). The CDR3 is 17 residues long. The ends were cut back, 0 bases at V and 6 bases at J, with 18 bases in the middle. Germline assignment: CDR1 LNHNV and CDR2 YYDKDF (reference sequence). The CDR3 sequence is CATSRERLGRALQPQHF. DNA of the CDR3: TGTGCCACCAGCAGAGAGAGACTAGGCAGGGCCCTTCAGCCCCAGCATTTT.

This clone showed up just a few times. The chain is built from TRBV12-3 or TRBV12-4 and TRBJ2-7; no definite D call. V gave up 7 bases and J gave up 7 bases, with 11 bases separating them. The CDR3 is made up of 11 amino acids. CDR3 protein: CASILTAEQYF. DNA of the CDR3: TGTGCCAGCATCCTCACGGCGGAGCAGTACTTC.

This clone showed up just a few times. J is TRBJ1-1 and V is TRBV7-2; tentative D call: TRBD1 (5 bases). Trimming left V 3 bases short and J 5 bases short, with 10 bases between. Germline V gene data show CDR1 as SGHTA and CDR2 as FQGNSA. This CDR3 has 13 amino acids. CDR3 sequence (DNA): TGTGCCAGCAGCTTGGGGGGAGCGACTGAAGCTTTCTTT. Amino acid sequence: CASSLGGATEAFF.

The chain is built from TRBV28 and TRBJ2-7; 10 nucleotides line up with TRBD2. J gave up 3 bases and V 6 bases, and 11 bases lay outside the gene matches. The CDR3 has 16 residues. Germline CDR1 and CDR2: MDHEN and SYDVKM. CDR3 region: CASRDSSGSQFYEQYF. DNA of the CDR3: TGTGCCAGCAGAGACTCTAGCGGGAGTCAGTTCTACGAGCAGTACTTC.

This sequence joins TRBV11-2 and TRBJ2-3; perhaps TRBD1 as D (6 bases). Germline V CDR1 and CDR2: SGHAT, FQNNGV. The CDR3 runs to 19 residues. V was pared by 0 bases and J by 0 bases, with 19 bases between. The CDR3 nucleotides read TGTGCCAGCAGCTTAGATCTGCAGGGGATTTGGGGAAGCACAGATACGCAGTATTTT. As protein: CASSLDLQGIWGSTDTQYF. Full variable domain (rest looked up from reference TRBV11-2 and TRBJ2-3): EAGVAQSPRYKIIEKRQSVAFWCNPISGHATLYWYQQILGQGPKLLIQFQNNGVVDDSQLPKDRFSAERLKGVDSTLKIQPAKLEDSAVYLCASSLDLQGIWGSTDTQYFGPGTRLTVL.

This clone was observed at least ten times. The chain couples TRBV20-1 to TRBJ1-1, with D hard to call. Germline assignment: CDR1 DFQATT and CDR2 SNEGSKA (reference sequence). The CDR3 loop spans 16 amino acids. Trimming stripped 3 bases from V and 2 bases from J, with 19 bases between. The CDR3 bases are TGCAGTGCTAGTACGATAGGTAGTTTGGTTAACACTGAAGCTTTCTTT. Translating gives CSASTIGSLVNTEAFF.

In this sample, this clone is medium-sized. The chain employs TRBV6-1 and TRBJ2-1; 7 bases line up with TRBD2. J lost 12 bases, V lost 10 bases, and 18 bases had no gene match. CDR1 and CDR2 from the germline V gene are MNHNS and SASEGT. This CDR3 has 14 amino acids. The DNA of the CDR3 is TGTGCCACCGATCTAGCGGCCCCCCCGATTGGGCAGTTCTTC. Its protein is CATDLAAPPIGQFF.

In its sample, this clone is medium-sized (0.01 to 0.1%). Distinct nucleotide sequences in the sample also encode this CDR3. This chain joins TRBV6-1 and TRBJ1-6; a weak D match, TRBD1 (5 bases). This CDR3 comprises 14 residues. V was shortened by 7 bases and J by 7 bases, with 14 bases between the two germline ends. Germline V gene sequence: CDR1 MNHNS, CDR2 SASEGT. Here the CDR3 DNA reads TGTGCCAGCAACCCTCGGGGGACGAATTCACCCCTCCACTTT. Protein sequence: CASNPRGTNSPLHF.

This clone was seen only a few times. The chain recombines TRBV5-1 with TRBJ2-3; TRBD1 or TRBD2 may be the D gene (6 bases each). This CDR3 is built from 17 residues. The ends were cut back, 2 bases at V and 2 bases at J, with 18 bases in the middle. Germline CDR1 reads SGHRS; CDR2 reads YFSETQ. The CDR3 loop reads CASSLSGVRGLTDTQYF. CDR3 coding DNA: TGCGCCAGCAGCTTATCAGGTGTACGGGGGCTCACAGATACGCAGTATTTT.

This clone was counted ten times or more. The chain is built from TRBV10-2 and TRBJ2-2, with D possibly being TRBD1 or TRBD2 (6 bases each). The CDR3 covers 15 residues. Germline loops: CDR1 WSHSY, CDR2 SAAADI. The V end was cut by 0 bases, the J end by 3 bases, with 8 bases between. The CDR3 sequence: CASSESGGHTGELFF. The DNA for the CDR3 is TGCGCCAGCAGTGAGTCGGGGGGCCACACCGGGGAGCTGTTTTTT.

This clone appeared many times. The chain links TRBV2 to TRBJ2-1; maybe TRBD1 (5 bases). Germline CDR1 is SNHLY and CDR2 is FYNNEI. V dropped 8 bases and J dropped 2 bases, with 22 bases sitting between them. CDR3 length equals 17 residues. CDR3: CASSTAYDLTAYNEQFF. CDR3 sequence (DNA): TGTGCCAGCTCGACAGCTTACGACTTAACAGCCTACAATGAGCAGTTCTTC.

As to this clone: An end of the junction differs from the germline gene, which may be a read error. The V and J genes are TRBV11-2 and TRBJ2-5, with 8 bases fitting TRBD1. The CDR3 contains 15 residues. Per the germline V gene, CDR1 is SGHAT and CDR2 is FQNNGV. CDR3 sequence (DNA): TGTGCCAACAGCCTTTATGGACAGGGAGGTGATACCCAGTACTTC. Translated: CANSLYGQGGDTQYF.

This clone was found a few times. This chain uses TRBV5-1 with TRBJ1-1; D is unresolved. Trimming took 0 bases from V and 3 from J, leaving 9 bases between them. The CDR3 runs 14 residues. CDR1 SGHRS and CDR2 YFSETQ come from the germline V gene. The CDR3 reads CASSLVSGDTEAFF. The CDR3 bases are TGCGCCAGCAGCTTGGTTTCCGGGGACACTGAAGCTTTCTTT.

This clone was observed at least ten times. As the CDR3 is not closed by the conserved phenylalanine or tryptophan, this likely results from a read error. The identical CDR3 is also encoded by other nucleotide sequences in the sample. The chain employs TRBV5-6 and TRBJ2-7; 8 bases align to TRBD1. Trimming at V came to 6 bases and at J to 3 bases, leaving 5 bases not matched to a gene. Germline loops: CDR1 SGHDT, CDR2 YYEEEE. There are 13 residues in the CDR3. This chain's CDR3 is CASTTGGFYEQYL. The CDR3 nucleotides read TGTGCCAGCACAACAGGGGGGTTCTACGAGCAGTACCTC.

Many counts were recorded for this clone. This rearrangement joins TRBV25-1 to TRBJ2-7; TRBD1 might be the D (6 bases). With 4 bases removed from V and 3 bases from J, the gap between germline ends came to 16 bases. CDR1 and CDR2 (germline): MGHDK, SYGVNS. The CDR3 runs 15 residues. CDR3 sequence: CASSAGHFEDYEQYF. The DNA for the CDR3 is TGTGCCAGCAGTGCGGGACATTTTGAGGACTACGAGCAGTACTTC.